The 5 T cell receptor beta chains below all came from one sample that was sequenced in a study of T cell repertoires in cytomegalovirus infection. TCRdb ran MiXCR on the reads and lists one entry per CDR3 protein. The sample includes fewer than 1,000,000 distinct CDR3 sequences, around a third of them seen just once. Antigen specificity for these receptors is unknown. Material: cultured CD8+ T cells from PBMCs, obtained from culture after CMV antigen stimulation. The receptors shown here come from a human donor in good health (CMV status not recorded). Some clones in this sample may be carry-over from other donors' samples.

This clonotype has only a few counts. The chain couples TRBV11-2 to TRBJ2-5; D remains ambiguous. Germline V gives CDR1 SGHAT, CDR2 FQNNGV. The germline V and J ends were trimmed by 2 bases and 2 bases, with 15 bases remaining between them. The CDR3 has 16 residues. Here the CDR3 DNA reads TGTGCCAGCAGCTTATTTCTGGGCGCACCACAAGAGACCCAGTACTTC. This codes for CASSLFLGAPQETQYF.

The chain carries TRBV11-2 and TRBJ2-1; 7 bases align to TRBD1. The CDR3 spans 15 residues. CDR1 is SGHAT, CDR2 FQNNGV, per germline. After removal of 4 bases from V and 4 bases from J, the junction contained 7 bases not matched to a gene. As DNA, the CDR3 is TGTGCCAGCAGCTCGAAGGACAGGAGTTACAATGAGCAGTTCTTC. Translated: CASSSKDRSYNEQFF.

This clonotype was observed at least ten times. The CDR3 nucleotides read TGTGCCAGCAGCGAGAACTTTGCAGATACGCAGTATTTT. This gives the protein CASSENFADTQYF. The chain has TRBV7-2 and TRBJ2-3, with D unresolved. The germline V gene has CDR1 SGHTA and CDR2 FQGNSA. This CDR3 is built from 13 residues. Trimming stripped 5 bases from V and 4 bases from J, with 10 bases between. Full variable domain (remainder filled in from reference TRBV7-2 and TRBJ2-3): GAGVSQSPSNKVTEKGKDVELRCDPISGHTALYWYRQSLGQGLEFLIYFQGNSAPDKSGLPSDRFSAERTGGSVSTLTIQRTQQEDSAVYLCASSENFADTQYFGPGTRLTVL.

This clonotype was seen more than once but under ten times. The V call is TRBV28, the J call TRBJ1-5; D is undetermined. Germline V gene data show CDR1 as MDHEN and CDR2 as SYDVKM. This CDR3 region has 14 residues. Trimming removed 7 bases at V and 3 bases at J, with 13 bases between. CDR3 coding DNA: TGTGCCAGCACCCAAGAAGAGGTCAATCAGCCCCAGCATTTT. It is translated as CASTQEEVNQPQHF.

This chain links TRBV27 with TRBJ1-2, with TRBD1 matching over 7 bases. This CDR3 comprises 14 residues. The germline CDR1 and CDR2 sequences are MNHEY and SMNVEV (reference sequence). The junction had 10 bases not matched to a gene; V was cut back by 8 bases and J by 4 bases. CDR3 in amino acids: CASGLSGGGYGYTF. The CDR3 nucleotides read TGTGCCAGCGGCCTCTCAGGGGGTGGCTATGGCTACACCTTC.